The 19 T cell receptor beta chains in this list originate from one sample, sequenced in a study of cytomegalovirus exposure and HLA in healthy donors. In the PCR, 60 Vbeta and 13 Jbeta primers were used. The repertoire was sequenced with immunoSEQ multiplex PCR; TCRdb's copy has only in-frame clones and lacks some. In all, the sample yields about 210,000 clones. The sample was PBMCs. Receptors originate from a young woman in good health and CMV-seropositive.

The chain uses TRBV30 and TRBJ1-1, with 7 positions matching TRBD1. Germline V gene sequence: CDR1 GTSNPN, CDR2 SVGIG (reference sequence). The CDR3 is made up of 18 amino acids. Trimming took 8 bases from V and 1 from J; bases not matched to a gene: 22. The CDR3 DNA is TGTGCCCGGCGTAGCCGGAGAAGACAGGGCAGAGGGAACACTGAAGCTTTCTTT. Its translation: CARRSRRRQGRGNTEAFF.

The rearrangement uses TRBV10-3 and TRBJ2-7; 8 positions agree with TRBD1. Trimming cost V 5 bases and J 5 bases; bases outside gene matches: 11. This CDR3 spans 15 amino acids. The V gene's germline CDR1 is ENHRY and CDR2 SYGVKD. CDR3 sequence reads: CAISMGGTGRDEQYF. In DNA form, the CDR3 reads TGTGCCATCAGTATGGGCGGGACAGGACGGGACGAGCAGTACTTC.

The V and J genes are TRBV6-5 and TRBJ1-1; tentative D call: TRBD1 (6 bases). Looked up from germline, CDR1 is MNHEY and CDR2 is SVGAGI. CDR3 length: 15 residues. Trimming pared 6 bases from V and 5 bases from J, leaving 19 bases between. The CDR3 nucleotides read TGTGCCAGCAGGATCCTACAGGGTGGATTGACTGAAGCTTTCTTT. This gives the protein CASRILQGGLTEAFF.

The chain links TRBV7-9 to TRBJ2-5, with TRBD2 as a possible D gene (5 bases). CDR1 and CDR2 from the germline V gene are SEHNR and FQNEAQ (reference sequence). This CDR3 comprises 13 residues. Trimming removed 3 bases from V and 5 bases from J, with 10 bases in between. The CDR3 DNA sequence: TGTGCCAGCAGCTTTACTAGTATCGAGACCCAGTACTTC. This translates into CASSFTSIETQYF. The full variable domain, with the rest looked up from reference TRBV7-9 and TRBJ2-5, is DTGVSQNPRHKITKRGQNVTFRCDPISEHNRLYWYRQTLGQGPEFLTYFQNEAQLEKSRLLSDRFSAERPKGSFSTLEIQRTEQGDSAMYLCASSFTSIETQYFGPGTRLLVL.

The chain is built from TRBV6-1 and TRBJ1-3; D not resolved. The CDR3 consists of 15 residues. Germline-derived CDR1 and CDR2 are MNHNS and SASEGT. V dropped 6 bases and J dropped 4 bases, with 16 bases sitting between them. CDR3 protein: CASSPGEGRGNTIYF. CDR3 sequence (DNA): TGTGCCAGCAGCCCCGGAGAAGGGAGGGGAAACACCATATATTTT.

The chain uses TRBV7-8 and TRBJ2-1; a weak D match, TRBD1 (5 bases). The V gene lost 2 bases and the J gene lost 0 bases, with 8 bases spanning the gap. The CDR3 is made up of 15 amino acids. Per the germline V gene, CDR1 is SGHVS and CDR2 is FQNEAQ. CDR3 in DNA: TGTGCCAGCAGCTTACAGGGTCACTCCTACAATGAGCAGTTCTTC. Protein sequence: CASSLQGHSYNEQFF.

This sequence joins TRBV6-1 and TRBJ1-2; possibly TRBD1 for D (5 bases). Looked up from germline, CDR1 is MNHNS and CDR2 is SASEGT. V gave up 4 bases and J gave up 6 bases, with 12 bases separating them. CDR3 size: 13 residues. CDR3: CASSAGKLDGYTF. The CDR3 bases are TGTGCCAGCAGTGCAGGGAAACTCGATGGCTACACCTTC.

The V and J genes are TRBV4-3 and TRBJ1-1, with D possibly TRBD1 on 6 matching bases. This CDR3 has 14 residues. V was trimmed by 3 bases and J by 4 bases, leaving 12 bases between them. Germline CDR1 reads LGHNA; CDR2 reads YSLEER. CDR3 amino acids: CASSHKTGLTEAFF. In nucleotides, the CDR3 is TGCGCCAGCAGCCACAAAACAGGGCTCACTGAAGCTTTCTTT.

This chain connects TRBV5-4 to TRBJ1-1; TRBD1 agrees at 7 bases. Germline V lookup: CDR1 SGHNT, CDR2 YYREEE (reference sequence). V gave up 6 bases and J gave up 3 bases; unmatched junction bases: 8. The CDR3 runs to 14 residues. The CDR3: CASNLGGADTEAFF. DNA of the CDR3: TGTGCCAGCAACCTAGGGGGCGCGGACACTGAAGCTTTCTTT. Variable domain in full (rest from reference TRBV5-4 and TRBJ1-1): ETGVTQSPTHLIKTRGQQVTLRCSSQSGHNTVSWYQQALGQGPQFIFQYYREEENGRGNFPPRFSGLQFPNYSSELNVNALELDDSALYLCASNLGGADTEAFFGQGTRLTVV.

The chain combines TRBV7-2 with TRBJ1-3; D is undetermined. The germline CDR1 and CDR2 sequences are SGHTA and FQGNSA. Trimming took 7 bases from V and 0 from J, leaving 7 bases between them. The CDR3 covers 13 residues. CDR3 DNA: TGTGCCAGCACCTACTCCTCTGGAAACACCATATATTTT. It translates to CASTYSSGNTIYF.

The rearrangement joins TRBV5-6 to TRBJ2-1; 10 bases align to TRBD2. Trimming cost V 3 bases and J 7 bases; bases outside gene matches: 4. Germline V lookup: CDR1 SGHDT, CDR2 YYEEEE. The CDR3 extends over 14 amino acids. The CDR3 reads CASSSKAGGNEQFF. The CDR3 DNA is TGTGCCAGCAGCTCCAAAGCGGGGGGGAATGAGCAGTTCTTC.

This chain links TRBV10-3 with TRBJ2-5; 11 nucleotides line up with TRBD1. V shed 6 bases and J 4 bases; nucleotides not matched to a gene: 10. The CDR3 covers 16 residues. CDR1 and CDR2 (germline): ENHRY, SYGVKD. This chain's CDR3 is CAISKESGTGGETQYF. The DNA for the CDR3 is TGTGCCATCAGCAAAGAATCCGGGACAGGGGGAGAGACCCAGTACTTC.

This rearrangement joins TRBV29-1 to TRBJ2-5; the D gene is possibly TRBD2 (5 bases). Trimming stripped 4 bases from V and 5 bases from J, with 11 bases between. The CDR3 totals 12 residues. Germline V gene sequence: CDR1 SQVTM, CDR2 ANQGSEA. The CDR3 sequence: CSVAGISETQYF. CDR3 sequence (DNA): TGCAGCGTTGCGGGAATTTCGGAGACCCAGTACTTC.

This CDR3 is CASSDPRGGGENTGELFF. Here the CDR3 DNA reads TGTGCCAGCAGCGACCCGAGGGGAGGGGGGGAGAACACCGGGGAGCTGTTTTTT. V is TRBV9 and J is TRBJ2-2, with D perhaps matching TRBD2 (7 bases). The CDR3 spans 18 residues. V lost 3 bases, J lost 1 base, and 19 bases lay in between. Germline V CDR1 and CDR2: SGDLS, YYNGEE.

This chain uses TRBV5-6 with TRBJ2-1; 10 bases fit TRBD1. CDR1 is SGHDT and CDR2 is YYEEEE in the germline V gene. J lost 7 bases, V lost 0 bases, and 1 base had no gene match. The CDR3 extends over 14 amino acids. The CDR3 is CASSLGDRGNEQFF. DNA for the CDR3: TGTGCCAGCAGCTTGGGGGACAGGGGAAATGAGCAGTTCTTC.

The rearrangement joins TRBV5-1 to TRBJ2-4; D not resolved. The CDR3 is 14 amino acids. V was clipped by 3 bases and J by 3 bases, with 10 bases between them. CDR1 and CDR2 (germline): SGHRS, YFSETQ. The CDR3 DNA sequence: TGCGCCAGCAGCTCCGCCGACTTCAAAAACATTCAGTACTTC. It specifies CASSSADFKNIQYF.

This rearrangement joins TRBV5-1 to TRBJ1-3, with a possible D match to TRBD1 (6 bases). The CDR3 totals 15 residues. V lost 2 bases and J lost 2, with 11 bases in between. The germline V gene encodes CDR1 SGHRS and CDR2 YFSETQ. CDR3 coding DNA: TGCGCCAGCAGCTTCACCAGGGGAACTGGAAACACCATATATTTT. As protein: CASSFTRGTGNTIYF.

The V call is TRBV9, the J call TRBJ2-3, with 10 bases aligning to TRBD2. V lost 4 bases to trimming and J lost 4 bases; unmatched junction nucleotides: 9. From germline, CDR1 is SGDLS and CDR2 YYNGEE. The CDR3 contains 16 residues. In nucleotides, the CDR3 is TGTGCCAGCAGCCCTTACAGGAGCGGGGGGGCAGATACGCAGTATTTT. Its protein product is CASSPYRSGGADTQYF. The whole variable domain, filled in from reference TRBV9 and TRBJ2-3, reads DSGVTQTPKHLITATGQRVTLRCSPRSGDLSVYWYQQSLDQGLQFLIQYYNGEERAKGNILERFSAQQFPDLHSELNLSSLELGDSALYFCASSPYRSGGADTQYFGPGTRLTVL.

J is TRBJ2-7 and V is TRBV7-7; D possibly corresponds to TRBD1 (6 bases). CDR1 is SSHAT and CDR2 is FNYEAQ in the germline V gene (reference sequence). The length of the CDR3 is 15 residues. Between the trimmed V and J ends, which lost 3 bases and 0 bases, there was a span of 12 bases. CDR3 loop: CASSLGQGSSYEQYF. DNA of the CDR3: TGTGCCAGCAGCTTGGGGCAGGGGAGCTCCTACGAGCAGTACTTC.